This TCR beta chain is drawn from a study of early T cells in non-severe SARS-CoV-2 infection. About this clonotype: Antigen: not known.

Germline V gene sequence: CDR1 SGHAT, CDR2 FQNNGV. Trimming removed 2 bases at V and 8 bases at J, with 7 bases between. There are 12 residues in the CDR3. Study-wide results and caveats: VDJdb matching skewed toward anti-spike CD8 responses, missing private and CD4 specificities.

MiXCR, applied by TCRdb to the 5' RACE reads, yields one record per CDR3 protein. The sample contains over 35,000 distinct CDR3 sequences, around 6.1% of which appear only once. The source material was whole blood, sampled at baseline. The TCR comes from an adult who was a healthcare worker with PCR-confirmed SARS-CoV-2 infection or an uninfected control (not recorded which). The V and J genes are TRBV11-2 and TRBJ2-1, with D unclear. CDR3 protein: CASSLSPDEQFF. For the CDR3, the DNA is TGTGCCAGCAGCTTAAGTCCCGATGAGCAGTTCTTC. The entire variable domain, with the rest obtained from reference TRBV11-2 and TRBJ2-1, is as follows: EAGVAQSPRYKIIEKRQSVAFWCNPISGHATLYWYQQILGQGPKLLIQFQNNGVVDDSQLPKDRFSAERLKGVDSTLKIQPAKLEDSAVYLCASSLSPDEQFFGPGTRLTVL.